This T cell receptor beta chain comes out of a study of human thymus T cells. Resections that were taken during corrective heart surgery supplied the thymus tissue. General study findings and limits: V and J genes seemed to be used with bias in thymic and blood repertoires.

Profiled with immunoSEQ multiplex PCR; TCRdb holds only in-frame clones, not every one. Of 65,000 to 90,000 clones listed, 95% are singletons. On this clone itself: Its antigen remains unknown.

Sequencing was done on a sample of thymus tissue. This receptor was taken from a girl under two years old with a congenital heart defect but otherwise immunologically healthy.

In DNA form, the CDR3 reads TGCGCCAGCAGCTCCGGGACAGGGTCACATACTAGCACAGATACGCAGTATTTT. It yields the protein CASSSGTGSHTSTDTQYF. The chain links TRBV5-1 to TRBJ2-3; 9 bases are shared with TRBD1. CDR3 length: 18 residues. CDR1 is SGHRS, CDR2 YFSETQ, per germline. After removal of 3 bases from V and 0 bases from J, the junction contained 11 bases not matched to a gene. Drawing the rest from reference TRBV5-1 and TRBJ2-3, the complete variable domain is KAGVTQTPRYLIKTRGQQVTLSCSPISGHRSVSWYQQTPGQGLQFLFEYFSETQRNKGNFPGRFSGRQFSNSRSEMNVSTLELGDSALYLCASSSGTGSHTSTDTQYFGPGTRLTVL.